The next 19 T cell receptor beta chains were all read from a single sample in a study of breast tumors, draining lymph nodes, adjacent tissues. The lymph nodes were axillary draining lymph nodes from breast cancer patients. MiXCR, run by TCRdb on the multiplex PCR reads, gives a single entry per CDR3 protein. The table lists nearly 200,000 distinct CDR3 sequences, around a third of them singletons. Sample: axillary lymph node tissue. These receptors were taken from a female donor with breast cancer. Some clones in this sample may be carry-over from other donors' samples.

In this sample, this clonotype turned up a few times. The chain carries TRBV18 and TRBJ2-1, with 16 nucleotides matching TRBD2. The CDR3 spans 17 residues. Looked up from germline, CDR1 is KGHSH and CDR2 is LQKENI. V gave up 6 bases and J gave up 4 bases; unmatched junction bases: 6. The chain's CDR3 is CASSFPGLAGGYNEQFF. The CDR3 DNA follows: TGTGCCAGCTCGTTCCCGGGACTAGCGGGGGGGTACAATGAGCAGTTCTTC.

This clonotype was counted ten times or more. This chain joins TRBV7-8 and TRBJ2-2; the D is unclear. Trimming shortened V by 1 base and J by 4 bases, and 7 bases separated the two germline ends. This CDR3 has 14 residues. Germline V gene data show CDR1 as SGHVS and CDR2 as FQNEAQ. CDR3 DNA: TGTGCCAGCAGCTTAGTTGGCGGCACCGGGGAGCTGTTTTTT. Encoded protein: CASSLVGGTGELFF.

The chain carries TRBV3-1 and TRBJ2-7; maybe TRBD1 (5 bases). The CDR3 extends over 14 amino acids. Germline V gene sequence: CDR1 LGHDT, CDR2 YNNKEL (reference sequence). Trimming shortened V by 0 bases and J by 7 bases, and 13 bases separated the two germline ends. DNA of the CDR3: TGTGCCAGCAGCCAAGATCGTGCAGGGTGGGAGCAGTACTTC. Translated, it gives CASSQDRAGWEQYF.

This clonotype occurred many times. The CDR3 region has the DNA TGTGCCAGCAGTCCTTCCGGTCTAGCGGCCGATACCGGGGAGCTGTTTTTT. Protein sequence: CASSPSGLAADTGELFF. The chain joins TRBV7-6 to TRBJ2-2, with 7 bases identical to TRBD2. The CDR3 has 17 amino acids. With V trimmed by 6 bases and J by 5 bases, 15 bases remained unmatched. Germline V gene data show CDR1 as SGHVS and CDR2 as FNYEAQ.

The chain carries TRBV5-1 and TRBJ2-7; 16 bases fit TRBD2. This CDR3 comprises 18 residues. Trimming removed 4 bases from V and 0 bases from J; junction bases left unmatched: 7. Germline lookup yields CDR1 SGHRS and CDR2 YFSETQ. CDR3 sequence reads: CASSPGTSGRAFSYEQYF. DNA for the CDR3: TGCGCCAGCAGCCCCGGGACTAGCGGGAGGGCCTTCTCCTACGAGCAGTACTTC.

This clonotype was picked up many times. V and J are TRBV7-2 and TRBJ2-1; TRBD2 agrees at 8 bases. V lost 3 bases and J lost 9; bases outside the gene matches: 4. Germline V gives CDR1 SGHTA, CDR2 FQGNSA. The CDR3 totals 13 residues. CDR3 sequence: CASSFGRAGEQFF. DNA of the CDR3: TGTGCCAGCAGCTTCGGGAGGGCCGGTGAGCAGTTCTTC.

With regard to this clonotype: A read error may be the cause here, since a much bigger clone is one base away. This chain connects TRBV5-4 to TRBJ2-3; 14 bases fit TRBD2. The CDR3 runs to 15 residues. Germline values: CDR1 SGHNT, CDR2 YYREEE (reference sequence). CDR3 residues: CASSLGTSGGDMQYF. The CDR3 DNA reads TGTGCCAGCAGCCTAGGGACTAGCGGGGGAGATATGCAGTATTTT.

This clonotype was detected many times. The chain has TRBV9 and TRBJ2-1, with 10 bases fitting TRBD2. CDR3 size: 15 residues. Germline V gene data show CDR1 as SGDLS and CDR2 as YYNGEE. V lost 0 bases, J lost 5 bases, and 2 bases stayed unmatched. The CDR3 loop is CASSVASGSDNEQFF. In DNA form, the CDR3 reads TGTGCCAGCAGCGTAGCTAGCGGGAGCGACAATGAGCAGTTCTTC.

The CDR3 DNA reads TGTGCCAGCAGCCCGAGGAGATCCACCGGGGAGCTGTTTTTT. This encodes CASSPRRSTGELFF. The rearrangement joins TRBV5-6 to TRBJ2-2; no clear D gene. V dropped 4 bases and J dropped 4 bases, with 11 bases sitting between them. This CDR3 spans 14 amino acids. Germline CDR1 SGHDT, CDR2 YYEEEE.

CDR3 in amino acids: CASSTPSGVTYEQYF. CDR3 DNA: TGTGCCAGCAGTACCCCTAGCGGAGTAACCTACGAGCAGTACTTC. The chain has TRBV28 and TRBJ2-7; 7 nucleotides agree with TRBD2. Germline V gene lookup returns CDR1 MDHEN and CDR2 SYDVKM. CDR3 length: 15 residues. After removal of 5 bases from V and 2 bases from J, the junction contained 9 bases not matched to a gene.

This clonotype was seen at least ten times. The rearrangement links TRBV20-1 to TRBJ2-1; D is perhaps TRBD2 (6 bases). Germline V lookup: CDR1 DFQATT, CDR2 SNEGSKA (reference sequence). This CDR3 is built from 17 residues. The V and J ends lost 3 bases and 3 bases respectively, with 21 bases between them. The CDR3 nucleotides are TGCAGTGCTAGCGTACCCAGGGATAGCGGATACTACAATGAGCAGTTCTTC. It encodes CSASVPRDSGYYNEQFF.

The chain recombines TRBV29-1 with TRBJ1-2; D unresolved. The CDR3 totals 12 residues. Germline assignment: CDR1 SQVTM and CDR2 ANQGSEA. Trimming took off 2 bases at V and 0 bases at J, with 4 bases between the two ends. This CDR3 is CSVEFANYGYTF. CDR3 in DNA: TGCAGCGTTGAATTTGCTAACTATGGCTACACCTTC.

The genes are TRBV11-2 and TRBJ1-1; D is ambiguous. With 0 bases removed from V and 1 base from J, the gap between germline ends came to 3 bases. CDR1 SGHAT and CDR2 FQNNGV come from the germline V gene. This CDR3 is built from 13 residues. CDR3 nucleotides: TGTGCCAGCAGCTTAGAAGAGAACACTGAAGCTTTCTTT. It specifies CASSLEENTEAFF.

Note on this clonotype: This may come from a read error, since a much larger clone is one base off. V gene TRBV20-1 combines with J gene TRBJ2-7; perhaps D is TRBD1 or TRBD2 (6 bases each). The CDR3 length is 18 residues. In germline, CDR1 is DFQATT, CDR2 SNEGSKA (reference sequence). The CDR3 spells CRPGPMGGLTGGSDEQYF. For the CDR3, the DNA is TGCAGGCCGGGGCCGATGGGAGGACTAACCGGGGGCTCCGACGAGCAGTACTTC.

The table lists this clonotype with many counts. V usage is TRBV7-3 and J usage is TRBJ1-5; D is perhaps TRBD1 (5 bases). CDR1 and CDR2 from the germline V gene are SGHTA and FQGTGA. V lost 7 bases and J lost 9, with 19 bases in between. The CDR3 has 14 amino acids. CDR3 coding DNA: TGTGCCAGCACTTCCGGAAGGGGCCTGGGGCCCCAGCATTTT. Translated, it gives CASTSGRGLGPQHF.

A few counts support this clonotype. This may be a read error, as it is one base from a much larger clone. This sequence joins TRBV20-1 and TRBJ2-7, with D possibly being TRBD1 or TRBD2 (6 bases each). Trimming removed 5 bases from V and 9 bases from J, with 20 bases in between. The CDR3 length is 13 residues. In germline, CDR1 is DFQATT, CDR2 SNEGSKA (reference sequence). The CDR3 DNA follows: TGCAGTGCTGAGGGACGCCTCCCGGGGGCGCAGTACTTC. This codes for CSAEGRLPGAQYF.

This clonotype was detected many times. V gene TRBV20-1 combines with J gene TRBJ2-5, with TRBD2 identical over 11 bases. V lost 6 bases to trimming and J lost 3 bases; unmatched junction nucleotides: 3. The CDR3 totals 13 residues. In germline, CDR1 is DFQATT, CDR2 SNEGSKA (reference sequence). CDR3 DNA sequence: TGCAGTGCACCGGGACTAGCGGAAGAGACCCAGTACTTC. Protein sequence: CSAPGLAEETQYF.

On this clonotype itself: Just one base apart from a much larger clone, this may be a read error. The chain couples TRBV11-2 to TRBJ2-5, with D perhaps given as TRBD1 or TRBD2 (5 bases each). The DNA end lines up better with TRBJ2-1; the J call may be wrong. Germline CDR1 SGHAT, CDR2 FQNNGV. The CDR3 has 12 residues. CDR3 DNA: TGTGCCAGCAGCTCCCACGGGACGGCCCAGTTCTTC. It translates to CASSSHGTAQFF.

The chain links TRBV2 to TRBJ2-3; the D is unclear. CDR3 length: 15 amino acids. Trimming removed 2 bases from V and 1 base from J, with 10 bases in between. Germline V gene lookup returns CDR1 SNHLY and CDR2 FYNNEI. The CDR3 reads CASSERRPGTDTQYF. The CDR3 coding sequence is TGTGCCAGCAGTGAACGGCGGCCGGGCACAGATACGCAGTATTTT.